The rows below give T cell receptor beta chains drawn from one sample of a study of memory CD4+ T cells and cytomegalovirus serostatus. The protocol was immunoSEQ multiplex PCR, while the TCRdb copy is restricted to in-frame clones and leaves out a portion. The table includes tens of thousands of clones, around four fifths detected once. The sequenced sample consisted of memory CD4+ T cells from blood. These receptors were collected from an adult in good health and CMV-seronegative. CDR3s include the opening cysteine and the closing phenylalanine or tryptophan. A D gene is named only where the DNA matches it firmly. Clone size appears in some rows only: once, few, many, or a class for an expanded clone.

>TRBJ1-1|.|TRBV18|.
TGTGCCAGCTCACCCCTGGGACCGACGGTGAACACTGAAGCTTTCTTT
CASSPLGPTVNTEAFF
>TRBJ1-1|.|TRBV30|.
TGTGCCTGTAGACAGAGAACTGAAGCTTTCTTT
CACRQRTEAFF
>TRBJ2-3|.|TRBV6-6|once
TGTGCCAGCAGTGATCGACATAGCACAGATACGCAGTATTTT
CASSDRHSTDTQYF
>TRBJ1-1|.|TRBV6-6|few
TGTGCCAGCAGGCAACAGGGCCGAGACACTGAAGCTTTCTTT
CASRQQGRDTEAFF
>TRBJ2-2|TRBD1|TRBV27|.
TGTGCCAGCAGTTTAAGGGGGCCTCCTTATGAGAACACCGGGGAGCTGTTTTTT
CASSLRGPPYENTGELFF
>TRBJ2-7|.|TRBV1|.
TGCACCAGCAGCCCCAGCGGGGTCAGATGCGAGCAGTACTTC
CTSSPSGVRCEQYF
>TRBJ2-5|.|TRBV7-8|.
TGTGCCAGCAGTCATAGTGCCCCACGGGGGCGAGGAGAGACCCAGTACTTC
CASSHSAPRGRGETQYF
>TRBJ1-2|TRBD1|TRBV19|.
TGTGCCAGTAGTGTTCCCCCCGGGACAGGGGTAGGCTACACCTTC
CASSVPPGTGVGYTF
>TRBJ1-1|.|TRBV9|few
TGTGCCAGCAGCGTAGATGGGACCGAGCCGAACACTGAAGCTTTCTTT
CASSVDGTEPNTEAFF
>TRBJ1-2|TRBD1|TRBV4-1|.
TGCGCCAGCAGCCGGGACAGGGGGTCGAGTGGCTACACCTTC
CASSRDRGSSGYTF
>TRBJ1-1|.|TRBV18|.
TGTGCCAGCTCGCCGGGACAGAACACTGAAGCTTTCTTT
CASSPGQNTEAFF
>TRBJ2-1|TRBD1|TRBV2|.
TGTGCCAGCAGGCTACAGGGGGTTCCCTACAATGAGCAGTTCTTC
CASRLQGVPYNEQFF
>TRBJ1-2|TRBD1|TRBV5-4|.
TGTGCCAGCAGCGACCGGGACAGGGGGCGCACCAACTATGGCTACACCTTC
CASSDRDRGRTNYGYTF
>TRBJ2-3|.|TRBV18|.
TGTGCCAGCTCACCACCAAGCACAGATACGCAGTATTTT
CASSPPSTDTQYF
>TRBJ1-2|TRBD1|TRBV7-2|.
TGTGCCAGCAGCCGACAGGGGTGGGGCTATGGCTACACCTTC
CASSRQGWGYGYTF
>TRBJ1-3|.|TRBV7-2|.
TGTGCCAGCACAGGGCTTGGAAACACCATATATTTT
CASTGLGNTIYF
>TRBJ2-7|.|TRBV7-2|.
TGTGCCAGCAGCTCAGACACCTACGAGCAGTACTTC
CASSSDTYEQYF
>TRBJ1-1|.|TRBV5-4|.
TGTGCCAGCAGCTTGAACCCCGGGGGGAACACTGAAGCTTTCTTT
CASSLNPGGNTEAFF
>TRBJ1-1|.|TRBV19|.
TGTGCCAGTAGTACCTCCGGGCTTACCCTGACACGGACTGAAGCTTTCTTT
CASSTSGLTLTRTEAFF
>TRBJ2-3|.|TRBV7-2|.
TGTGCCAGCACCCAGGGGAGGCGCACAGATACGCAGTATTTT
CASTQGRRTDTQYF
>TRBJ2-7|TRBD2|TRBV7-2|.
TGTGCCAGCAGCTTAGTCCCTAGCGGGGGCTACGAGCAGTACTTC
CASSLVPSGGYEQYF
>TRBJ2-3|.|TRBV7-2|.
TGTGCCAGCAGCTTAGGGCCCCTTACGCAGTATTTT
CASSLGPLTQYF
>TRBJ1-5|.|TRBV19|.
TGTGCCAGTAACCGGGGTAGGGGGAACAATCAGCCCCAGCATTTT
CASNRGRGNNQPQHF
>TRBJ2-5|.|TRBV7-2|once
TGTGCCAGCAGCTTATGGGGGGAGGAGACCCAGTACTTC
CASSLWGEETQYF
>TRBJ2-3|TRBD1|TRBV19|.
TGTGCCAGTAGTTCACAGGGGGGAGGCACAGATACGCAGTATTTT
CASSSQGGGTDTQYF